This T cell receptor beta chain was retrieved from a study of shared clonotypes between healthy human individuals. Only in-frame clones appear in the TCRdb table, and some are missing; sequencing was by immunoSEQ multiplex PCR. This table has hundreds of thousands of clones, about 74% appearing once. This CDR3 is 16 amino acids long. The V segment lost 4 bases and the J segment 0 bases; nucleotides outside the gene matches: 7. CDR1 SGHDT and CDR2 YYEEEE come from the germline V gene. The sequencing sample was made of memory CD4+ T cells sorted from blood. Specified subset: CD45RA-negative fraction. The chain links TRBV5-6 to TRBJ2-1; 7 bases fit TRBD1. The sequence was obtained from a woman in her twenties or thirties in good health. CDR3: CASSRDSQSSYNEQFF. CDR3 in DNA: TGTGCCAGCAGCCGGGACAGTCAGAGCTCCTACAATGAGCAGTTCTTC.